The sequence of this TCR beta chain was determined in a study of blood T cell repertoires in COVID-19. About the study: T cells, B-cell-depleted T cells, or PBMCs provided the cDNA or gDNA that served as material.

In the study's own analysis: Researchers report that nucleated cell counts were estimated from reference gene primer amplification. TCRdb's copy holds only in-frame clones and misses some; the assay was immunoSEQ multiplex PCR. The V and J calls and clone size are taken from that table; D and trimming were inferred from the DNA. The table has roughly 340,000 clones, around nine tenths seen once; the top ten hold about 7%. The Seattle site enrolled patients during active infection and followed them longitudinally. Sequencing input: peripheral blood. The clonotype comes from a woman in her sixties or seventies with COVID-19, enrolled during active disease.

CDR3 in amino acids: CASSSGTESYEQYF. The CDR3 DNA follows: TGCGCCAGCAGCTCCGGGACAGAATCCTACGAGCAGTACTTC. The chain joins TRBV5-1 to TRBJ2-7; 7 nucleotides align to TRBD1. The CDR3 spans 14 residues. The V segment lost 3 bases and the J segment 1 base; nucleotides outside the gene matches: 4. Per germline, CDR1 SGHRS and CDR2 YFSETQ.